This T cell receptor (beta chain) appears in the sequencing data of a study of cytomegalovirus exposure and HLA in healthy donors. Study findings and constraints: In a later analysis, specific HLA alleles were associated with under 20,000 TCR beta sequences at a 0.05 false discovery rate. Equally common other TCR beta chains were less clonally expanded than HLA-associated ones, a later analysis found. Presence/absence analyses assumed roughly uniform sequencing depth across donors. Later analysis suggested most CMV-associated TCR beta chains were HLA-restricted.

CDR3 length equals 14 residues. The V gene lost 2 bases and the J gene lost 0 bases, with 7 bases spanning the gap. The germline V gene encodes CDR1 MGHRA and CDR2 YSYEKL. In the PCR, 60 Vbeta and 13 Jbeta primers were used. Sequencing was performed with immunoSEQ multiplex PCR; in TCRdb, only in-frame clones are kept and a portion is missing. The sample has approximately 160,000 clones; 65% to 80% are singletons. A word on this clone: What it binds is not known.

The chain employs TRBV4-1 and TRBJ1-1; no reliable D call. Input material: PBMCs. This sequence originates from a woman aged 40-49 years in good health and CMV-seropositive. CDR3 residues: CASSQWAMNTEAFF. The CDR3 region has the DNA TGCGCCAGCAGCCAATGGGCTATGAACACTGAAGCTTTCTTT.